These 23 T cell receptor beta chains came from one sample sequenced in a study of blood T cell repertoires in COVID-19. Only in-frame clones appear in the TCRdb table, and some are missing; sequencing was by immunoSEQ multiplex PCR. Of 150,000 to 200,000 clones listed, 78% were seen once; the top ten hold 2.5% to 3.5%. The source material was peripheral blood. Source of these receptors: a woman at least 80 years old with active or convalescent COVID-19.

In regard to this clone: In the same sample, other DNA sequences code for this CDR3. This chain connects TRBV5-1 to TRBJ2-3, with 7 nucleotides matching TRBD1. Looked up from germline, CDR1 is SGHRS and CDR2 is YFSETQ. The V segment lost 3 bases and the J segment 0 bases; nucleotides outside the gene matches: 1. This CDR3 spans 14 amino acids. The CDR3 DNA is TGCGCCAGCAGCTCGGGACAGAGCACAGATACGCAGTATTTT. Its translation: CASSSGQSTDTQYF. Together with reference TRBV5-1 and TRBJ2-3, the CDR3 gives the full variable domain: KAGVTQTPRYLIKTRGQQVTLSCSPISGHRSVSWYQQTPGQGLQFLFEYFSETQRNKGNFPGRFSGRQFSNSRSEMNVSTLELGDSALYLCASSSGQSTDTQYFGPGTRLTVL.

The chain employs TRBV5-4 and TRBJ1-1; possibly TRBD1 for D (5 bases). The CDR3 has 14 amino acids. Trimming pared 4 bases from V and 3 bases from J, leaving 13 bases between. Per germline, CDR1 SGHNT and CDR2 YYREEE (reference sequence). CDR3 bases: TGTGCCAGCAGCCCATCTGGGGCCTACACTGAAGCTTTCTTT. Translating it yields CASSPSGAYTEAFF.

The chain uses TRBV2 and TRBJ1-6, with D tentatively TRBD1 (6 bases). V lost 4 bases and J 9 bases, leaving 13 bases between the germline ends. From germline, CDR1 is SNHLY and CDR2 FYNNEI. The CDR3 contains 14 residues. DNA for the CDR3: TGTGCCAGCAGTGTCAAGGGGGTTTCTTCACCCCTCCACTTT. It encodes CASSVKGVSSPLHF.

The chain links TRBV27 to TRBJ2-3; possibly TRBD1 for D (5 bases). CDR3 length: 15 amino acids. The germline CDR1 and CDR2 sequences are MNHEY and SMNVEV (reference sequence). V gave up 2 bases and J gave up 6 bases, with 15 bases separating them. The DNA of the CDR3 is TGTGCCAGCAGTTTAATATCGGCAGGGTCTGATACGCAGTATTTT. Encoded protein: CASSLISAGSDTQYF.

The CDR3 region is CASSPSMVQGAKNIQYF. In DNA, the CDR3 is TGTGCCAGCAGCCCCTCTATGGTGCAGGGGGCCAAAAACATTCAGTACTTC. The genes are TRBV5-6 and TRBJ2-4; maybe TRBD1 (6 bases). The germline V gene encodes CDR1 SGHDT and CDR2 YYEEEE. Trimming removed 4 bases from V and 1 base from J, with 18 bases in between. CDR3 length: 17 amino acids. The variable domain in full, completed from reference TRBV5-6 and TRBJ2-4, reads DAGVTQSPTHLIKTRGQQVTLRCSPKSGHDTVSWYQQALGQGPQFIFQYYEEEERQRGNFPDRFSGHQFPNYSSELNVNALLLGDSALYLCASSPSMVQGAKNIQYFGAGTRLSVL.

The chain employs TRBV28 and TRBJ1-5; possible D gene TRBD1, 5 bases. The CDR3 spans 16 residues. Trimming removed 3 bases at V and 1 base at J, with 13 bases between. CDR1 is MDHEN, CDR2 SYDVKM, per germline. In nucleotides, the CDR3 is TGTGCCAGCAGTTTGGAGGGGATCCTGAGCAATCAGCCCCAGCATTTT. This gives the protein CASSLEGILSNQPQHF.

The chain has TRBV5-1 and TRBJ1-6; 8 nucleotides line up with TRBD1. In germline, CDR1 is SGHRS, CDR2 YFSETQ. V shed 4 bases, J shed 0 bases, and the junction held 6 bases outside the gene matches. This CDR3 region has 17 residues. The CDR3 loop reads CASSGTTGDSYNSPLHF. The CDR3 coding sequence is TGCGCCAGCAGCGGAACGACAGGGGACTCCTATAATTCACCCCTCCACTTT.

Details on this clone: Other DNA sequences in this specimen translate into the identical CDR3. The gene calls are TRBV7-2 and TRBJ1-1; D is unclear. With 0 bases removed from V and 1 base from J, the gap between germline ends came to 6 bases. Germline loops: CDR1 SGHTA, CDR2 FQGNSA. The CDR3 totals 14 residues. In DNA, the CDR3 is TGTGCCAGCAGCTTAGCTCGGGGGAACACTGAAGCTTTCTTT. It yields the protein CASSLARGNTEAFF. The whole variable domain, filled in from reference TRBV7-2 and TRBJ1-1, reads GAGVSQSPSNKVTEKGKDVELRCDPISGHTALYWYRQSLGQGLEFLIYFQGNSAPDKSGLPSDRFSAERTGGSVSTLTIQRTQQEDSAVYLCASSLARGNTEAFFGQGTRLTVV.

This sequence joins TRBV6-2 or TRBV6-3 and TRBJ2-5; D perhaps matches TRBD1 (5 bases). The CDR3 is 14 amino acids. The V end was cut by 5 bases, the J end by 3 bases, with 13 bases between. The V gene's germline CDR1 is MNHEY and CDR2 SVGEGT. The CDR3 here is CASSPLLGEETQYF. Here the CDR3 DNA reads TGTGCCAGCAGTCCCCTCCTAGGGGAAGAGACCCAGTACTTC.

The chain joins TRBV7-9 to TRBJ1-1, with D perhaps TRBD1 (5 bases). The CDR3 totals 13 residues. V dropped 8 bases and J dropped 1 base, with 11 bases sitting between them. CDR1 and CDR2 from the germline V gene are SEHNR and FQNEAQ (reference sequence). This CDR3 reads CASYIQENTEAFF. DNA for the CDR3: TGTGCCAGCTACATACAGGAGAACACTGAAGCTTTCTTT. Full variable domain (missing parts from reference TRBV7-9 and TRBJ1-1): DTGVSQNPRHKITKRGQNVTFRCDPISEHNRLYWYRQTLGQGPEFLTYFQNEAQLEKSRLLSDRFSAERPKGSFSTLEIQRTEQGDSAMYLCASYIQENTEAFFGQGTRLTVV.

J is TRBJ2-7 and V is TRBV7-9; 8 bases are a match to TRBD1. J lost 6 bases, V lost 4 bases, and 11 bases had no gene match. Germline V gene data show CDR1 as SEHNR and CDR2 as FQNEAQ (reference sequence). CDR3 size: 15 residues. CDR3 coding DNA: TGTGCCAGCAGCTCCGACAGGGGTTCCGCGGGCGAGCAGTACTTC. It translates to CASSSDRGSAGEQYF.

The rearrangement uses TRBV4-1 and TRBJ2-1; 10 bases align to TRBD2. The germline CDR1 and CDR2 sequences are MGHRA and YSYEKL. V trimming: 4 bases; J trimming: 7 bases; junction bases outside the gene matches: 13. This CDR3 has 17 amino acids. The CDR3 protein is CASSPQIAGGGVNEQFF. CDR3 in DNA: TGCGCCAGCAGCCCACAAATAGCGGGGGGAGGGGTAAATGAGCAGTTCTTC.

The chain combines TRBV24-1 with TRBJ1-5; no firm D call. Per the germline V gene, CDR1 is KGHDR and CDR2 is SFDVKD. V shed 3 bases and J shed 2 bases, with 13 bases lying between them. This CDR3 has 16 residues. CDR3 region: CATSDPKSGGNQPQHF. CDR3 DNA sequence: TGTGCCACCAGTGATCCCAAGAGCGGGGGCAATCAGCCCCAGCATTTT.

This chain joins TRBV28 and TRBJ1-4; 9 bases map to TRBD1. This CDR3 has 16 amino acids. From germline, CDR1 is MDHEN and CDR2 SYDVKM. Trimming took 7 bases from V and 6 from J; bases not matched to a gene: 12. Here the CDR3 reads CASTTKRDRVDEKLFF. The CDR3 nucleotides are TGTGCCAGCACCACAAAACGGGACAGGGTGGATGAAAAACTGTTTTTT. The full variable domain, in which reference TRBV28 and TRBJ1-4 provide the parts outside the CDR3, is DVKVTQSSRYLVKRTGEKVFLECVQDMDHENMFWYRQDPGLGLRLIYFSYDVKMKEKGDIPEGYSVSREKKERFSLILESASTNQTSMYLCASTTKRDRVDEKLFFGSGTQLSVL.

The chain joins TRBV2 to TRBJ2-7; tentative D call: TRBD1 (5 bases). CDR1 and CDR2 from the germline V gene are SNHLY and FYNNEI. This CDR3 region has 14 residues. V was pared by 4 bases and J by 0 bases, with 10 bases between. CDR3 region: CASSVDRNSYEQYF. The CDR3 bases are TGTGCCAGCAGTGTCGACAGAAACTCCTACGAGCAGTACTTC.

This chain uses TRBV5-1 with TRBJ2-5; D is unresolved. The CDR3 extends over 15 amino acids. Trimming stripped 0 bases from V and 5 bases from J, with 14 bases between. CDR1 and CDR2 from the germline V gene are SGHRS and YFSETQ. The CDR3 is CASSLAPSALETQYF. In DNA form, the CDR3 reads TGCGCCAGCAGCTTGGCCCCGAGTGCCCTTGAGACCCAGTACTTC.

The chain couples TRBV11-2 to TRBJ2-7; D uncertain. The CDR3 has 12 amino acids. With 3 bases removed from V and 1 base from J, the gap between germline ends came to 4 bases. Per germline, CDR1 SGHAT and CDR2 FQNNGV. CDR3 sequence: CASSFISYEQYF. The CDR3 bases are TGTGCCAGCAGCTTCATTTCCTACGAGCAGTACTTC.

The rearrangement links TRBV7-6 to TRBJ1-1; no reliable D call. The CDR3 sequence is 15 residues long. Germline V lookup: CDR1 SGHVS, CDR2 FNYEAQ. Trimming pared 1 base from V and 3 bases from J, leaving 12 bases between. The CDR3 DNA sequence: TGTGCCAGCAGCTTAGTTGAACCCGGGTACACTGAAGCTTTCTTT. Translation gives CASSLVEPGYTEAFF. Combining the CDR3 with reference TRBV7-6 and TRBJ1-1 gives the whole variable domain GAGVSQSPRYKVTKRGQDVALRCDPISGHVSLYWYRQALGQGPEFLTYFNYEAQQDKSGLPNDRFSAERPEGSISTLTIQRTEQRDSAMYRCASSLVEPGYTEAFFGQGTRLTVV.

The CDR3 region is CASSYEGEQYF. The CDR3 nucleotides are TGTGCCAGCAGTTATGAGGGCGAGCAGTACTTC. This chain joins TRBV6-6 and TRBJ2-7; the D gene is possibly TRBD2 (5 bases). V gave up 3 bases and J gave up 6 bases, with 6 bases separating them. The CDR3 length is 11 residues. Germline CDR1 is MNHNY and CDR2 is SVGAGI (reference sequence).

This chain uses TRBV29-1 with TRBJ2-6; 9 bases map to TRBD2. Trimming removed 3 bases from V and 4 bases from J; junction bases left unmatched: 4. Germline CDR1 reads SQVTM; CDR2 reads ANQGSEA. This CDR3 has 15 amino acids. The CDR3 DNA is TGCAGCGTTGAGGCTAGCGGGGCCGGGGCCAACGTCCTGACTTTC. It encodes CSVEASGAGANVLTF.

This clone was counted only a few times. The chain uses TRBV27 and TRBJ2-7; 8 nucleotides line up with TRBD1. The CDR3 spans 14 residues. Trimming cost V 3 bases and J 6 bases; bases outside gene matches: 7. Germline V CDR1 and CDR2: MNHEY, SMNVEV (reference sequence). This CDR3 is CASSFQGQGGEQYF. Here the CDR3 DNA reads TGTGCCAGCAGTTTCCAAGGACAGGGAGGCGAGCAGTACTTC.

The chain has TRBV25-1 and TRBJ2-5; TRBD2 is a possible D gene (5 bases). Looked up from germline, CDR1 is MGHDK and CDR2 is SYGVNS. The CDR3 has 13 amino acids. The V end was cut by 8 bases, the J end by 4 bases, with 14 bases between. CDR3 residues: CASAYTSGETQYF. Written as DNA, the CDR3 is TGTGCCAGCGCCTACACTAGTGGAGAGACCCAGTACTTC.

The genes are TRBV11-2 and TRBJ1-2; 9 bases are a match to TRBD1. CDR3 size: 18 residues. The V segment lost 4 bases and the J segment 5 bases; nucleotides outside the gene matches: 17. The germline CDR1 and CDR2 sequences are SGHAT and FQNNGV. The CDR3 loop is CASSSIRSRDRVRYGYTF. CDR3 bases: TGTGCCAGCAGCTCAATTCGGAGCCGGGACAGGGTCCGGTATGGCTACACCTTC.